The 18 T cell receptor beta chains below come from one sample, sequenced in a study of blood T cells in healthy people across ages. Alongside a J-beta primer mix, a sample-barcoded 5' primer served in a second PCR lasting about 7 to 11 cycles. TCRdb itself ran the 5' RACE reads through MiXCR, one entry per CDR3 protein. This sample has more than 600,000 distinct CDR3 sequences, with 20% to 25% found just once. This same sample was also part of a study on T cells of mothers and their children.

Input material: blood. The receptors were sampled from a boy younger than 18 in good health.

The rearrangement links TRBV29-1 to TRBJ2-1; 7 positions match TRBD1. This CDR3 spans 13 amino acids. The germline V gene encodes CDR1 SQVTM and CDR2 ANQGSEA. V trimming: 5 bases; J trimming: 6 bases; junction bases outside the gene matches: 7. The CDR3 here is CSVISDRVNEQFF. The CDR3 region has the DNA TGCAGCGTTATTTCCGACAGGGTCAATGAGCAGTTCTTC.

The chain recombines TRBV20-1 with TRBJ2-7, with TRBD2 as a possible D gene (7 bases). Germline-derived CDR1 and CDR2 are DFQATT and SNEGSKA (reference sequence). The V and J ends lost 4 bases and 4 bases respectively, with 14 bases between them. The CDR3 is 13 amino acids. The CDR3: CSANGGGGYEQYF. The CDR3 DNA sequence: TGCAGTGCTAACGGCGGGGGCGGATACGAGCAGTACTTC.

This sequence joins TRBV29-1 and TRBJ2-7; possibly TRBD1 for D (6 bases). CDR3 length equals 15 residues. V was shortened by 1 base and J by 5 bases, with 18 bases between the two germline ends. CDR1 and CDR2 (germline): SQVTM, ANQGSEA. CDR3 sequence (DNA): TGCAGCGTTGAAGTTGAGGACAGATCAAGCCACGAGCAGTACTTC. Translated, it gives CSVEVEDRSSHEQYF.

This clonotype has more than one count but fewer than ten. The genes are TRBV5-6 and TRBJ2-1; D uncertain. Germline values: CDR1 SGHDT, CDR2 YYEEEE. The germline V and J ends were trimmed by 4 bases and 5 bases, with 10 bases remaining between them. There are 13 residues in the CDR3. In nucleotides, the CDR3 is TGTGCCAGCAGCGGCGGACCTGACAATGAGCAGTTCTTC. It yields the protein CASSGGPDNEQFF.

This clonotype was seen more than once but under ten times. This chain joins TRBV14 and TRBJ1-2; possibly TRBD1 for D (5 bases). Trimming stripped 5 bases from V and 8 bases from J, with 18 bases between. This CDR3 is built from 14 residues. CDR1 SGHDN and CDR2 FVKESK come from the germline V gene. The CDR3 sequence is CASSSSTGVRGYTF. The DNA of the CDR3 is TGTGCCAGCAGCAGCTCGACGGGGGTGAGGGGCTACACCTTC.

This clonotype was found a few times. The chain uses TRBV12-3 or TRBV12-4 and TRBJ2-5; the match to TRBD1 covers 9 bases. The J call may not be correct, given that the DNA end is closer to TRBJ2-7. This CDR3 contains 15 residues. This CDR3 reads CASSQGQGMPYEQYF. The DNA of the CDR3 is TGTGCCAGCAGTCAAGGACAGGGGATGCCCTACGAGCAGTACTTC.

This chain joins TRBV5-6 and TRBJ2-1, with D maybe TRBD2 (6 bases). The CDR3 length is 16 residues. Trimming removed 1 base at V and 8 bases at J, with 19 bases between. Germline V CDR1 and CDR2: SGHDT, YYEEEE. The CDR3 region has the DNA TGTGCCAGCAGCTTGACTAAGGGAGGCCGCGGGGATGAGCAGTTCTTC. It is translated as CASSLTKGGRGDEQFF.

This clonotype was seen only a few times. The chain recombines TRBV5-1 with TRBJ2-3, with D uncertain. V was shortened by 7 bases and J by 5 bases, with 17 bases between the two germline ends. The CDR3 loop spans 14 amino acids. CDR1 and CDR2 (germline): SGHRS, YFSETQ. In DNA, the CDR3 is TGCGCCAGCCCTCGGTCCTTCTGGGGAGATACGCAGTATTTT. Translation: CASPRSFWGDTQYF.

The chain uses TRBV7-9 and TRBJ2-5; possibly TRBD2 for D (5 bases). The CDR3 extends over 14 amino acids. The V end lost 5 bases, the J end lost 3 bases, and 13 bases lay between the germline ends. Per germline, CDR1 SEHNR and CDR2 FQNEAQ (reference sequence). Written as DNA, the CDR3 is TGTGCCAGCAGCCCCACGAGGGAGAAAGAGACCCAGTACTTC. Its translation is CASSPTREKETQYF.

In this sample, this clonotype turned up a few times. V usage is TRBV6-2 or TRBV6-3 and J usage is TRBJ2-1, with TRBD2 matching 9 bases. Germline V gives CDR1 MNHEY, CDR2 SVGEGT. CDR3 length: 15 residues. V trimming: 6 bases; J trimming: 1 base; junction bases outside the gene matches: 4. In nucleotides, the CDR3 is TGTGCCAGCAGACACGGACTAGCGTCCTACAATGAGCAGTTCTTC. This sequence encodes CASRHGLASYNEQFF.

V and J are TRBV7-2 and TRBJ1-2; D uncertain. Trimming took 8 bases from V and 3 from J, leaving 7 bases between them. Germline V gives CDR1 SGHTA, CDR2 FQGNSA. CDR3 size: 11 residues. CDR3 sequence reads: CASFSDYGYTF. The CDR3 DNA reads as TGTGCCAGCTTTTCGGACTATGGCTACACCTTC.

This clonotype has a handful of counts. This chain links TRBV14 with TRBJ2-1; 7 nucleotides match TRBD1. Trimming removed 0 bases from V and 6 bases from J; junction bases left unmatched: 8. CDR3 length equals 16 residues. CDR1 SGHDN and CDR2 FVKESK come from the germline V gene. In DNA form, the CDR3 reads TGTGCCAGCAGCCAAGATCCAGTCGACAGGGTCAATGAGCAGTTCTTC. Translation: CASSQDPVDRVNEQFF.

The chain joins TRBV4-3 to TRBJ2-5; D is unclear. V was shortened by 0 bases and J by 9 bases, with 14 bases between the two germline ends. CDR3 length: 14 residues. Germline-derived CDR1 and CDR2 are LGHNA and YSLEER. The CDR3 region is CASSQEHDPGPQYF. CDR3 bases: TGCGCCAGCAGCCAAGAGCACGATCCGGGTCCCCAGTACTTC.

Comments on this clonotype: One junction end disagrees with the germline gene, perhaps due to a read error. CDR3 amino acids: CGTSRDSQGTETQYF. The CDR3 DNA follows: TGTGGCACCAGCAGAGATAGTCAGGGTACGGAGACCCAGTACTTC. The V gene is TRBV15, the J gene TRBJ2-5; tentatively, D is TRBD1 (5 bases). The CDR3 has 15 amino acids. CDR1 is LNHNV and CDR2 is YYDKDF in the germline V gene (reference sequence).

This clonotype appeared a few times. This chain's CDR3 is CSALLAGPYNEQFF. CDR3 sequence (DNA): TGCAGCGCTCTACTAGCGGGGCCCTACAATGAGCAGTTCTTC. The genes are TRBV29-1 and TRBJ2-1; 10 nucleotides align to TRBD2. The V gene's germline CDR1 is SQVTM and CDR2 ANQGSEA. V gave up 7 bases and J gave up 2 bases; unmatched junction bases: 5. CDR3 length: 14 amino acids.

The J gene is TRBJ1-5, the V gene TRBV19; D gene ambiguous. The germline V and J ends were trimmed by 3 bases and 4 bases, with 13 bases remaining between them. This CDR3 comprises 15 residues. The germline V gene encodes CDR1 LNHDA and CDR2 SQIVND (reference sequence). The CDR3 here is CASSIFGGTNQPQHF. For the CDR3, the DNA is TGTGCCAGTAGTATCTTCGGCGGAACTAATCAGCCCCAGCATTTT.

CDR3 nucleotides: TGTGCCAGCAGGCTAACGGGGGAGGCCAACAATGAGCAGTTCTTC. This translates into CASRLTGEANNEQFF. The V and J genes are TRBV27 and TRBJ2-1; weak D call: TRBD2 (6 bases). Trimming shortened V by 6 bases and J by 5 bases, and 17 bases separated the two germline ends. In germline, CDR1 is MNHEY, CDR2 SMNVEV (reference sequence). CDR3 length: 15 residues.

This clonotype was found a few times. The V call is TRBV20-1, the J call TRBJ1-2; no clear D gene. The V gene lost 0 bases and the J gene lost 6 bases, with 8 bases spanning the gap. The length of the CDR3 is 12 residues. CDR1 and CDR2 (germline): DFQATT, SNEGSKA (reference sequence). The CDR3 nucleotides are TGCAGTGCTAGAGATCCGAGGGATGGCTACACCTTC. This encodes CSARDPRDGYTF.